This T cell receptor beta chain was retrieved from a study of blood T cells in healthy people across ages. With 3 bases removed from V and 10 bases from J, the gap between germline ends came to 10 bases. Germline V lookup: CDR1 MNHNS, CDR2 SASEGT. The CDR3 consists of 13 residues. A J-beta primer mix and a sample-barcoded 5' primer were used in a second PCR of roughly 7 to 12 cycles. TCRdb reprocessed the 5' RACE reads via MiXCR and lists one record per CDR3 protein. Of hundreds of thousands of distinct CDR3 sequences in the sample, under 25% are singletons; the top ten hold more than 3%. Every sample yielded at least 6 million isolated PBMCs. Total RNA extracted from each sample amounted to at least 5.5 micrograms. This clonotype was counted at least ten times. Its matching antigen is unknown. Study outcomes and limitations: It was held that the diversity estimates obtained from one million T cells were underestimates.

J is TRBJ1-6 and V is TRBV6-1; D may be TRBD1 (6 bases). This TCR derives from a man aged 65 to 79 in good health. Sequencing was performed on blood. The CDR3 sequence: CASSDRGDSPLHF. The DNA for the CDR3 is TGTGCCAGCAGTGACAGGGGAGACTCACCCCTCCACTTT.